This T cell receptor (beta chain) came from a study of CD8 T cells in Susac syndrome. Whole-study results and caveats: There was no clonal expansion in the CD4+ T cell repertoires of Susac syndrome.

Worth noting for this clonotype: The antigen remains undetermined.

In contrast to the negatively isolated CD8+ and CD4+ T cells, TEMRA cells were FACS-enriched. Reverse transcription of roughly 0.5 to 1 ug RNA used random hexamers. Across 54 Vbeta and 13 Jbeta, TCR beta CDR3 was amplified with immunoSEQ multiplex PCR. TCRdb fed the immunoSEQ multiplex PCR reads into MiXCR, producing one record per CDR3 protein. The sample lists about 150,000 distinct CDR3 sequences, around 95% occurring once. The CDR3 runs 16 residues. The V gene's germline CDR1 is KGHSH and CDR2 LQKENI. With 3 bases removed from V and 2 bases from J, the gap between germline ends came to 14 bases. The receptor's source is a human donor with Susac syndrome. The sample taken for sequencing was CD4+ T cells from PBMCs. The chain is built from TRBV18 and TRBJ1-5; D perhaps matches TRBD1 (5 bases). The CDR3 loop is CASSPMDIGGNQPQHF. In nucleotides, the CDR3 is TGTGCCAGCTCACCCATGGACATTGGGGGCAATCAGCCCCAGCATTTT.